This TCR beta chain was captured by sequencing in a study of cytotoxic CD8 clonotypes in ibrutinib-treated CLL. Notes on the study in general: Clonality grew at ibrutinib response; at progression, it decreased back toward baseline.

Trimming stripped 6 bases from V and 5 bases from J, with 13 bases between. Germline V gene data show CDR1 as SNHLY and CDR2 as FYNNEI. The CDR3 covers 13 residues. Assay used: immunoSEQ multiplex PCR; TCRdb lists only in-frame clones, some missing. The sample consists of about 140,000 clones, about 78% of them appearing once. This clone came up many times. Its antigen remains unknown. This TCR came from a human donor with chronic lymphocytic leukemia. Specimen: PBMCs, collected after 24 months of ibrutinib treatment. The V call is TRBV2, the J call TRBJ1-1, with D tentatively TRBD1 (6 bases). CDR3 DNA: TGTGCCAGCAGCACAGGGAGTCGGACTGAAGCTTTCTTT. Protein product: CASSTGSRTEAFF.